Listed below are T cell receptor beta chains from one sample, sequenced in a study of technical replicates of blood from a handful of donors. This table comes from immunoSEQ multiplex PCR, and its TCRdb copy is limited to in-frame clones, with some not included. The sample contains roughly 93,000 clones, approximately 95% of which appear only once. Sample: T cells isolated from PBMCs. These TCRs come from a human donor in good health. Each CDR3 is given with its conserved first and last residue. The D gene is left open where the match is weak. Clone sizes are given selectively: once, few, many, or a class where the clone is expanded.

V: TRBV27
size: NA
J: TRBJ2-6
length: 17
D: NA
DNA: TGTGCCAGCAGTTTATCTCGTCCTACCTCTGGGGCCAACGTCCTGACTTTC
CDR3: CASSLSRPTSGANVLTF

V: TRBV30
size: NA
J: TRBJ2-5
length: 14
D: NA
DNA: TGTGCCTGGAATAGCGGCGCCCCCCAAGAGACCCAGTACTTC
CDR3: CAWNSGAPQETQYF

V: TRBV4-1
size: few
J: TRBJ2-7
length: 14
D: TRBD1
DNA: TGCGCCAGCAGCCTGTCGGACAGGTCCTACGAGCAGTACTTC
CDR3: CASSLSDRSYEQYF

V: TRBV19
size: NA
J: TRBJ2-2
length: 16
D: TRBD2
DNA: TGTGCCACCTCAGCTAGCGGGAGGATAAACACCGGGGAGCTGTTTTTT
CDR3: CATSASGRINTGELFF

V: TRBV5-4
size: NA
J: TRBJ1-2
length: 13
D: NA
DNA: TGTGCCAGCAGCTTGGACACAACCTATGGCTACACCTTC
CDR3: CASSLDTTYGYTF

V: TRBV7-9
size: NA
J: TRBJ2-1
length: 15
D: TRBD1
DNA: TGTGCCAGCAGCGTAGACAGGGGATCGTACAATGAGCAGTTCTTC
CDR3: CASSVDRGSYNEQFF

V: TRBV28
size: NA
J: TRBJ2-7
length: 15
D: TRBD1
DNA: TGTGCCAGCAGCCCGGGACAGCGAGGACACTACGAGCAGTACTTC
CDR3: CASSPGQRGHYEQYF

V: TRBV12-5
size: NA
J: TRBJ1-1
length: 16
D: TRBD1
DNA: TGTGCTAGTGGTCCTTCTGTAGGGACAGGAGGCACTGAAGCTTTCTTT
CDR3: CASGPSVGTGGTEAFF

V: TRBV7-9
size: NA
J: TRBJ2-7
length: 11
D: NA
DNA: TGTGCCAGCAGCTTGAGATACGAGCAGTACTTC
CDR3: CASSLRYEQYF

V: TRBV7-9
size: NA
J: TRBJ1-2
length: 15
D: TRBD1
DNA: TGTGCCAGCAGCTTATCGAGGGACAGGCCCGATGGCTACACCTTC
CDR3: CASSLSRDRPDGYTF

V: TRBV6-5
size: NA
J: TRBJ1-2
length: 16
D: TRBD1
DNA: TGTGCCAGCAGTTACTCGCAGGGGGCAATTTACTATGGCTACACCTTC
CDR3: CASSYSQGAIYYGYTF

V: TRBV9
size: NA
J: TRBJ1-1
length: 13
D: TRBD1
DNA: TGTGCCAGCAGTCAGGGGGAAAACACTGAAGCTTTCTTT
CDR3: CASSQGENTEAFF

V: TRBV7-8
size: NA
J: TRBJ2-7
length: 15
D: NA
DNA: TGTGCCAGCAGGGAAAGGCGGGATATCTCCTACGAGCAGTACTTC
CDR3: CASRERRDISYEQYF

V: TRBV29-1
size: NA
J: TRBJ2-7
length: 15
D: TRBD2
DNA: TGCAGCGTAAAACTAGCGGGAGGGCCGGGCGGCGAGCAGTACTTC
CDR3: CSVKLAGGPGGEQYF

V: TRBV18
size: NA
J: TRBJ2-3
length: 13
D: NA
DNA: TGTGCCAGCTCACCAGGCATCACAGATACGCAGTATTTT
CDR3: CASSPGITDTQYF

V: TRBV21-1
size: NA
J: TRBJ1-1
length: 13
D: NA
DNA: TGTGCCAGCAGCAAGGAACAGGGGGCTGAAGCTTTCTTT
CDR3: CASSKEQGAEAFF

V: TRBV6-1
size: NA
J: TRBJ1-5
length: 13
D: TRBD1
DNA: TGTGCCAGCAGCGAGGACAGGGCTCAGCCCCAGCATTTT
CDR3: CASSEDRAQPQHF

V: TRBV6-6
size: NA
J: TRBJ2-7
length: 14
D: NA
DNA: TGTGCCAGCAGTCCAGACATGCGCTCCTACGAGCAGTACTTC
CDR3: CASSPDMRSYEQYF

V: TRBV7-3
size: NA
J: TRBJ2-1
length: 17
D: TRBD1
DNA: TGTGCCAGCAGCTTAACGCGGCCAGGGGGCTTTGTGAATGAGCAGTTCTTC
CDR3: CASSLTRPGGFVNEQFF

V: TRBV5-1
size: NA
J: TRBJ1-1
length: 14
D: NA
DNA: TGCGCCAGCAGCTTGGCCCCGGGGAACACTGAAGCTTTCTTT
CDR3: CASSLAPGNTEAFF

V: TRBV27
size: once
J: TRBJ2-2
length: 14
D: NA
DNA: TGTGCCAGCAGTTTATCCCTCTCCACCGGGGAGCTGTTTTTT
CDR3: CASSLSLSTGELFF

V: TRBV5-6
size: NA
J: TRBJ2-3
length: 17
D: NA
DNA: TGTGCCAGCAGCCGGACCTGGGGGGAAAAAAAAGGAGTTACGCAGTATTTT
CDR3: CASSRTWGEKKGVTQYF

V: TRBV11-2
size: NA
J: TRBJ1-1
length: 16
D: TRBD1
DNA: TGTGCCAGCAGCTTTCTAACCGACAGGGTCGGAACTGAAGCTTTCTTT
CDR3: CASSFLTDRVGTEAFF

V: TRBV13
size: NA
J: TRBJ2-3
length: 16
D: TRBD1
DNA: TGTGCCAGCAGCGGAGTCCGGGACAGGGACACAGATACGCAGTATTTT
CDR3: CASSGVRDRDTDTQYF

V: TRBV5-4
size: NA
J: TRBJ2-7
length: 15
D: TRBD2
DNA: TGTGCCAGCAGCTTGGCCGGCGGGGGGACCTACGAGCAGTACTTC
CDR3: CASSLAGGGTYEQYF

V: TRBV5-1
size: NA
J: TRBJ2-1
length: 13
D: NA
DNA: TGCGCCAGCAGCTTGGGCGGTTCCAATGAGCAGTTCTTC
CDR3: CASSLGGSNEQFF

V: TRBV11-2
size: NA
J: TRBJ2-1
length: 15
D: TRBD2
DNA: TGTGCCAGCAGCAGTAGCGGGAGTGGATACAATGAGCAGTTCTTC
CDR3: CASSSSGSGYNEQFF

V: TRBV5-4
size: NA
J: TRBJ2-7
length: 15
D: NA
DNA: TGTGCCAGCAGCTTAGAGGACTTCCCCTCCTACGAGCAGTACTTC
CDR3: CASSLEDFPSYEQYF

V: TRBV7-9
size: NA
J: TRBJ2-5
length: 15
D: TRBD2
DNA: TGTGCCAGCAGCCCCCCCTCTAGCGGTGGGGGGACCCAGTACTTC
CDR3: CASSPPSSGGGTQYF

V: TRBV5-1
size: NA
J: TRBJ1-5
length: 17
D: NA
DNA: TGCGCCAGCAGCTCCGGTGGGCACGTCGAAGTTAATCAGCCCCAGCATTTT
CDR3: CASSSGGHVEVNQPQHF

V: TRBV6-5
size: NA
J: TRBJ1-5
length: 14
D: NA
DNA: TGTGCCAGCAGTTACAACAGGGTGAATCAGCCCCAGCATTTT
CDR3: CASSYNRVNQPQHF

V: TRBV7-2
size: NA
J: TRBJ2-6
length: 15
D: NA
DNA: TGTGCCAGCAGCTCCCAGGCATCTGGGGCCAACGTCCTGACTTTC
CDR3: CASSSQASGANVLTF

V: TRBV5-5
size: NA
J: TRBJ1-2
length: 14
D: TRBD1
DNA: TGTGCCAGCAGCCCGAGGGACAGGGACTATGGCTACACCTTC
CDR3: CASSPRDRDYGYTF

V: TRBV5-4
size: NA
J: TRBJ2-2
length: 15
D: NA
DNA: TGTGCCAGCAGCTTGGGGTCCGGGAACACCGGGGAGCTGTTTTTT
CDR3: CASSLGSGNTGELFF

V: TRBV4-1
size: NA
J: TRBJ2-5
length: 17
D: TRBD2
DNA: TGCGCCAGCAGCCAAGATCGGCCTAGCGGGAGATCAGAGACCCAGTACTTC
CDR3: CASSQDRPSGRSETQYF

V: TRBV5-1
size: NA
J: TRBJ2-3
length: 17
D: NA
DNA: TGCGCCAGCAGCCAACAACGGAGAATGGGAGGTTCAGATACGCAGTATTTT
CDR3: CASSQQRRMGGSDTQYF

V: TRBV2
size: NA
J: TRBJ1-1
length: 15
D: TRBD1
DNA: TGTGCCAGCAGAGACCGGACAGGGATGAACACTGAAGCTTTCTTT
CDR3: CASRDRTGMNTEAFF

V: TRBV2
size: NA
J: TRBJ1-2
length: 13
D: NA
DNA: TGTGCCAGCAGGTCAACAGGAAACTATGGCTACACCTTC
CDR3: CASRSTGNYGYTF

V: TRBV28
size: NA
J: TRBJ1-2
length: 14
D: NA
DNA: TGTGCCAGCAGTTTCGGTGAGGGATCGGGAGGCTACACCTTC
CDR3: CASSFGEGSGGYTF

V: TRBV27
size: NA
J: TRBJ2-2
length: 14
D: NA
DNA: TGTGCCAGCAGTTTAGGCCAGAACACCGGGGAGCTGTTTTTT
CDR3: CASSLGQNTGELFF

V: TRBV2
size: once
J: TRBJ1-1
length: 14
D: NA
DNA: TGTGCCAGCAGGGTGGCTCCGGGGACAACTGAAGCTTTCTTT
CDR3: CASRVAPGTTEAFF

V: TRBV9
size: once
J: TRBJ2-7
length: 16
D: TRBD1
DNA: TGTGCCAGCAGCCCCCGTAGTGGGACAGGGGTGGACGAGCAGTACTTC
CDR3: CASSPRSGTGVDEQYF

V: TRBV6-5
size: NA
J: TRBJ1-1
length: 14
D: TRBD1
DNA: TGTGCCAGCAGGTGGGACAGGTTGAACACTGAAGCTTTCTTT
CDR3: CASRWDRLNTEAFF

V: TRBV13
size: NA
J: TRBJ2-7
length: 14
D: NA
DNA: TGTGCCAGCAGCTTAGGAGGGGTGGGCTCCGAGCAGTACTTC
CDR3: CASSLGGVGSEQYF

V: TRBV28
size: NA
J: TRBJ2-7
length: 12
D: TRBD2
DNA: TGTGCCGGGGGACGACTAGCGGGCGAGCAGTACTTC
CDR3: CAGGRLAGEQYF

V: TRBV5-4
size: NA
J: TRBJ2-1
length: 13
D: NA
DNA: TGTGCCAGCAGCTTGAACAGGGCCAATGAGCAGTTCTTC
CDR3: CASSLNRANEQFF

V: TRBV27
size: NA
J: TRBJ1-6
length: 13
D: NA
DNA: TGTGCCAGCAGTTTCTCCGATAATTCACCCCTCCACTTT
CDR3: CASSFSDNSPLHF

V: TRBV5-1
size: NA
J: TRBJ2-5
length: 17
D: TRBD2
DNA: TGCGCCAGCAGCCGACTAGCGGGAGGGCGTTACCAAGAGACCCAGTACTTC
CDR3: CASSRLAGGRYQETQYF

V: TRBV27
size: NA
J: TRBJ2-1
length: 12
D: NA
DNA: TGTGCCAGCAGTTTTTGGGGCCGTGAGCAGTTCTTC
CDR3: CASSFWGREQFF

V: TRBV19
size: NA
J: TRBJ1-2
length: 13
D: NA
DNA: TGTGCCAGTAGTACAGGCCTTAACTATGGCTACACCTTC
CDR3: CASSTGLNYGYTF

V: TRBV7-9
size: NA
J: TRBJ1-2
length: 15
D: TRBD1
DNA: TGTGCCAGCAGCTTAGCGACAGGGACTAACTATGGCTACACCTTC
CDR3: CASSLATGTNYGYTF

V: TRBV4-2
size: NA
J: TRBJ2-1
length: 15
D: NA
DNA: TGTGCCAGCAGCCAAGCCGTCGTCTCCTACAATGAGCAGTTCTTC
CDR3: CASSQAVVSYNEQFF